The rows below give T cell receptor beta chains drawn from one sample of a study of shared clonotypes between healthy human individuals. The protocol was immunoSEQ multiplex PCR, while the TCRdb copy is restricted to in-frame clones and leaves out a portion. The table shows fewer than 850,000 clones, with more than 70% occurring only once. The specimen was memory CD4+ T cells sorted from blood. The receptors here all came from a woman under 40 in good health. Each CDR3 is given with its conserved first and last residue. The D gene is left open where the match is weak. Only part of the rows carry a size: once, few, many, or a class if the clone is expanded.

TRBJ1-3,few,TRBV27,TRBD1,CASRTGGSVNTIYF,TGTGCCAGCAGAACAGGGGGCAGTGTAAACACCATATATTTT
TRBJ1-3,-,TRBV25-1,-,CASRDGNTIYF,TGTGCCAGCCGGGACGGAAACACCATATATTTT
TRBJ2-5,many,TRBV27,TRBD2,CASSRQTSFQETQYF,TGTGCCAGCAGTCGCCAGACTAGCTTCCAAGAGACCCAGTACTTC
TRBJ1-1,-,TRBV7-2,-,CASSPGGQGGTEAFF,TGTGCCAGCAGCCCCGGGGGGCAGGGTGGGACTGAAGCTTTCTTT
TRBJ2-7,-,TRBV5-1,TRBD2,CASSQTSGSIYEQYF,TGCGCCAGCAGCCAGACTAGCGGGTCGATCTACGAGCAGTACTTC
TRBJ2-3,-,TRBV25-1,TRBD2,CASSDPGGSGTDTQYF,TGTGCCAGCAGCGACCCCGGGGGGTCCGGCACAGATACGCAGTATTTT
TRBJ2-7,-,TRBV5-1,TRBD2,CASSLVLAGGYEQYF,TGCGCCAGCAGCTTAGTACTAGCGGGGGGTTACGAGCAGTACTTC
TRBJ1-1,-,TRBV7-8,-,CASSPLTGTANTEAFF,TGTGCCAGCAGCCCGCTAACGGGGACGGCGAACACTGAAGCTTTCTTT
TRBJ2-2,-,TRBV19,TRBD2,CASKTSENTGELFF,TGTGCCAGTAAGACTAGCGAGAACACCGGGGAGCTGTTTTTT
TRBJ1-4,-,TRBV7-9,-,CASSLGRGSHEKLFF,TGTGCCAGCAGCTTAGGTCGGGGGAGCCATGAAAAACTGTTTTTT
TRBJ2-7,-,TRBV10-1,-,CASSESVSANEQYF,TGCGCCAGCAGTGAGTCGGTTAGCGCCAACGAGCAGTACTTC
TRBJ1-2,-,TRBV2,TRBD1,CASSVKGANYGYTF,TGTGCCAGTAGCGTTAAGGGGGCGAACTATGGCTACACCTTC
TRBJ1-4,-,TRBV28,-,CASSAGTRVANEKLFF,TGTGCCAGCAGCGCAGGCACGAGGGTGGCTAATGAAAAACTGTTTTTT
TRBJ2-2,-,TRBV27,-,CASSLGMAVGGELFF,TGTGCCAGCAGTTTAGGGATGGCCGTTGGCGGGGAGCTGTTTTTT